The rows below give T cell receptor beta chains drawn from one sample of a study of identical twins. MiXCR was run by TCRdb on the 5' RACE reads, yielding one entry per CDR3 protein. This sample has hundreds of thousands of distinct CDR3 sequences, with 9.5% found just once. This sample was also put to use in a study of yellow fever vaccine responses in identical twins.

Sequencing was carried out using CD8+ T cells sorted from blood. The source of these receptors is a woman under 30 in good health. The CDR3 runs from the conserved cysteine through the conserved F or W. A D gene is named only where the DNA matches it firmly. Where a row states a size, it is once, few, many or the class of an expanded clone; other rows omit it.

v_gene	d_gene	abundance	len	j_gene	CDR3nt	CDR3aa
TRBV6-5	.	few	19	TRBJ2-7	TGTGCCAGCAGTTACAACTCGTTGGCCAGGGACCGCGGCCAATACGAGCAGTACTTC	CASSYNSLARDRGQYEQYF
TRBV6-1	.	few	17	TRBJ2-7	TGTGCCAGCGTAGTGGGAATCCCCGCTATGGGTTCCTACGAGCAGTACTTC	CASVVGIPAMGSYEQYF
TRBV5-5	TRBD1	.	15	TRBJ2-7	TGTGCCAGCAGCTTGCCTGAGACAGGGGGCTCCGAGCAGTACTTC	CASSLPETGGSEQYF
TRBV4-3	TRBD2	.	16	TRBJ2-7	TGCGCCAGCAGCCAAGACAGAGTGACTAGCGGGATCGAGCAGTACTTC	CASSQDRVTSGIEQYF
TRBV7-9	.	many	17	TRBJ2-7	TGTGCCAGCAGCCAGACGGACGAGAAAGTTTTTCTCTACGAGCAGTACTTC	CASSQTDEKVFLYEQYF
TRBV27	.	many	14	TRBJ2-5	TGTGCCAGCAGTTTAGGGGGTCCTCAAGAGACCCAGTACTTC	CASSLGGPQETQYF
TRBV27	.	many	13	TRBJ2-1	TGTGCCAGCAGTTTTACATTCCCCAATGAGCAGTTCTTC	CASSFTFPNEQFF
TRBV6-5	.	.	17	TRBJ2-3	TGTGCCAGCAGTTCCGACTCGGTGGAGCGGGTAGCAGATACGCAGTATTTT	CASSSDSVERVADTQYF
TRBV29-1	.	.	15	TRBJ2-7	TGCAGCGTTGAAGACCTCCAGGGGAACTCCTACGAGCAGTACTTC	CSVEDLQGNSYEQYF
TRBV6-1	TRBD2	many	15	TRBJ2-2	TGTGCCAGCAGCAGCGGGACCTCGGGCGCCGGGGAGCTGTTTTTT	CASSSGTSGAGELFF
TRBV29-1	.	.	14	TRBJ1-5	TGCAGCGTTGGGGAAGGTTATAGCAATCAGCCCCAGCATTTT	CSVGEGYSNQPQHF
TRBV27	TRBD1	few	13	TRBJ2-1	TGTGCCAGCAGTTTAACAGGGGCAAATGAGCAGTTCTTC	CASSLTGANEQFF
TRBV7-9	.	many	14	TRBJ2-2	TGTGCCAGCAGCTTAGTGACAGCCCCCGGGGAGCTGTTTTTT	CASSLVTAPGELFF
TRBV7-8	.	few	14	TRBJ2-5	TGTGCCAGCAGCCCCCCGCTAGTGGCGGGGACCCAGTACTTC	CASSPPLVAGTQYF
TRBV9	.	.	14	TRBJ2-5	TGTGCCAGCAGCACCACGGGGCTGGTGGAGACCCAGTACTTC	CASSTTGLVETQYF
TRBV27	TRBD1	.	15	TRBJ1-3	TGTGCCAGCAGTTTAGGACAGGGAGGTGGAAACACCATATATTTT	CASSLGQGGGNTIYF
TRBV6-2/TRBV6-3	.	.	11	TRBJ1-1	TGTGCCAGCAGTTACTCCAGAGAAGCTTTCTTT	CASSYSREAFF
TRBV4-2	.	.	13	TRBJ2-1	TGTGCCAGCAGCCATGGGGAGGCGTATGAGCAGTTCTTC	CASSHGEAYEQFF
TRBV4-1	.	few	15	TRBJ1-5	TGCGCCAGCAGCCACGGCCCGGGACCTAATCAGCCCCAGCATTTT	CASSHGPGPNQPQHF
TRBV4-3	TRBD1	.	16	TRBJ2-2	TGCGCCAGCAGCCAAGTTCGATGGGACAGCGGTAACGAGCTGTTTTTT	CASSQVRWDSGNELFF
TRBV29-1	.	few	13	TRBJ2-7	TGCAGCGGCAGGACAAGCTCTTCCTACGAGCAGTACTTC	CSGRTSSSYEQYF
TRBV11-2	.	few	18	TRBJ2-1	TGTGCCAGCAGCTACAGAGGGGGGTGGACTAGGGCAATAAATGAGCAGTTCTTC	CASSYRGGWTRAINEQFF
TRBV4-3	.	.	15	TRBJ2-5	TGCGCCAGCAGCCAAGGGACTTCCTATGAAGAGACCCAGTACTTC	CASSQGTSYEETQYF
TRBV10-1	TRBD1	many	15	TRBJ2-5	TGCGCCAGCAGTGAAAGGACAGGGTCACGAGAGACCCAGTACTTC	CASSERTGSRETQYF
TRBV12-3/TRBV12-4	TRBD1	many	15	TRBJ2-3	TGTGCCAGCAACCTGGGACAGGGGGACACAGATACGCAGTATTTT	CASNLGQGDTDTQYF
TRBV7-9	.	few	14	TRBJ1-2	TGTGCCAGCAGCTTAGGCCAGGGCCCATATGGCTACACCTTC	CASSLGQGPYGYTF
TRBV28	TRBD2	.	16	TRBJ2-1	TGTGCCAGCAGTTTATTGGCGCGGGAGGCCGACAATGAGCAGTTCTTC	CASSLLAREADNEQFF
TRBV3-1	TRBD2	few	19	TRBJ2-5	TGTGCCAGCAGCCAAAATAGGCGGGAGGGCCTAGTTTACGGAGAGACCCAGTACTTC	CASSQNRREGLVYGETQYF
TRBV5-1	TRBD1	many	14	TRBJ1-6	TGCGCCAGCAGCGACAGGGGATATAATTCACCCCTCCACTTT	CASSDRGYNSPLHF
TRBV25-1	TRBD1	many	12	TRBJ2-7	TGTGCCAGCAATCACAGGGGTTACGAGCAGTACTTC	CASNHRGYEQYF
TRBV4-3	.	.	16	TRBJ2-7	TGCGCCAGCAGCCAAGATCAGGAGGGGGCAGGGTACGAGCAGTACTTC	CASSQDQEGAGYEQYF